This passage covers 26 T cell receptor beta chains from one sample sequenced in a study of beta chain features in type 1 diabetes. Their antigens remain unidentified. General study findings and limits: Shorter TCRB CDR3s, moderately but significantly so, marked every one of the four CD4+ subsets in Type 1 diabetes patients.

cDNA synthesis used the whole RNA isolate, giving expressed TCRB sequences. The table came from immunoSEQ multiplex PCR; TCRdb's copy has only in-frame clones and leaves some out. The sample includes tens of thousands of clones, roughly 47% seen only once; the top ten take over 0.1%. What was sequenced was stem cell memory CD4+ T cells from blood. The receptor source for this set is a man aged 30-40 years with type 1 diabetes.

The chain couples TRBV14 to TRBJ1-1, with D hard to call. Germline V gene sequence: CDR1 SGHDN, CDR2 FVKESK. Trimming took off 3 bases at V and 2 bases at J, with 13 bases between the two ends. The CDR3 covers 15 residues. CDR3 amino acids: CASSQFRPGNTEAFF. The DNA of the CDR3 is TGTGCCAGCAGCCAGTTCCGTCCAGGCAACACTGAAGCTTTCTTT.

The chain uses TRBV6-9 and TRBJ2-7; 9 bases align to TRBD2. This CDR3 contains 14 residues. The V gene end was trimmed by 4 bases and the J gene end by 2 bases; junction bases not matched to a gene: 3. The germline gives CDR1 MNHGY, CDR2 SVAAGI. The CDR3 reads CASSSQRGAYEQYF. CDR3 sequence (DNA): TGTGCCAGCAGTTCTCAGCGGGGGGCCTACGAGCAGTACTTC.

The chain combines TRBV6-6 with TRBJ2-5, with 8 bases aligning to TRBD2. The germline V gene has CDR1 MNHNY and CDR2 SVGAGI (reference sequence). V gave up 6 bases and J gave up 4 bases; unmatched junction bases: 7. The CDR3 is 14 residues long. CDR3 coding DNA: TGTGCCAGCAGCCGACGGACTAGCCGAGAGACCCAGTACTTC. Translation: CASSRRTSRETQYF.

The chain employs TRBV5-1 and TRBJ2-1, with D perhaps matching TRBD1 (6 bases). V was trimmed by 4 bases and J by 3 bases, leaving 11 bases between them. Looked up from germline, CDR1 is SGHRS and CDR2 is YFSETQ. This CDR3 comprises 14 residues. CDR3 sequence (DNA): TGCGCCAGCAGCCCCGGACAGCTCTACAATGAGCAGTTCTTC. Translating gives CASSPGQLYNEQFF. Using reference TRBV5-1 and TRBJ2-1 for the parts outside the CDR3, the full variable domain is KAGVTQTPRYLIKTRGQQVTLSCSPISGHRSVSWYQQTPGQGLQFLFEYFSETQRNKGNFPGRFSGRQFSNSRSEMNVSTLELGDSALYLCASSPGQLYNEQFFGPGTRLTVL.

The chain uses TRBV18 and TRBJ2-5; 10 nucleotides align to TRBD1. Germline V CDR1 and CDR2: KGHSH, LQKENI. The length of the CDR3 is 15 residues. V was clipped by 3 bases and J by 6 bases; unmatched bases: 7. The CDR3 bases are TGTGCCAGCTCACCCGGGACAGGGGTAGGAAAGACCCAGTACTTC. It is translated as CASSPGTGVGKTQYF. Variable domain in full (rest from reference TRBV18 and TRBJ2-5): NAGVMQNPRHLVRRRGQEARLRCSPMKGHSHVYWYRQLPEEGLKFMVYLQKENIIDESGMPKERFSAEFPKEGPSILRIQQVVRGDSAAYFCASSPGTGVGKTQYFGPGTRLLVL.

The table lists this clone with a few counts. The chain carries TRBV7-2 and TRBJ2-7; D is possibly TRBD2 (6 bases). Germline loops: CDR1 SGHTA, CDR2 FQGNSA. CDR3 length: 14 residues. The V end lost 3 bases, the J end lost 4 bases, and 13 bases lay between the germline ends. The CDR3 coding sequence is TGTGCCAGCAGCTTCGGAGCGGGCGAGTACGAGCAGTACTTC. Protein sequence: CASSFGAGEYEQYF. Supplemented by reference TRBV7-2 and TRBJ2-7, the full variable domain reads GAGVSQSPSNKVTEKGKDVELRCDPISGHTALYWYRQSLGQGLEFLIYFQGNSAPDKSGLPSDRFSAERTGGSVSTLTIQRTQQEDSAVYLCASSFGAGEYEQYFGPGTRLTVT.

This clone came up a few times. The gene calls are TRBV9 and TRBJ2-1, with D tentatively TRBD1 (7 bases). Trimming took 4 bases from V and 1 from J, leaving 12 bases between them. Germline V gene sequence: CDR1 SGDLS, CDR2 YYNGEE. There are 15 residues in the CDR3. CDR3 in amino acids: CASSSGGLSYNEQFF. The CDR3 bases are TGTGCCAGCAGCTCAGGGGGGCTATCCTACAATGAGCAGTTCTTC. Full variable domain (outside the CDR3, taken from reference TRBV9 and TRBJ2-1): DSGVTQTPKHLITATGQRVTLRCSPRSGDLSVYWYQQSLDQGLQFLIQYYNGEERAKGNILERFSAQQFPDLHSELNLSSLELGDSALYFCASSSGGLSYNEQFFGPGTRLTVL.

This clone was observed a handful of times. This sequence joins TRBV28 and TRBJ1-4, with a possible D match to TRBD1 (5 bases). Per germline, CDR1 MDHEN and CDR2 SYDVKM. The CDR3 is 12 residues long. V dropped 5 bases and J dropped 8 bases, with 9 bases sitting between them. The CDR3 is CASSLKGEKLFF. DNA of the CDR3: TGTGCCAGCAGTCTTAAGGGGGAAAAACTGTTTTTT.

This clone was seen more than once but under ten times. The chain uses TRBV9 and TRBJ1-4; 8 bases map to TRBD1. Germline V gene sequence: CDR1 SGDLS, CDR2 YYNGEE. This CDR3 has 15 amino acids. Trimming cost V 2 bases and J 8 bases; bases outside gene matches: 8. CDR3 sequence: CASSVGQGWREKLFF. CDR3 DNA: TGTGCCAGCAGCGTCGGACAGGGCTGGAGAGAAAAACTGTTTTTT.

This chain uses TRBV6-6 with TRBJ1-3; the D gene is possibly TRBD1 (5 bases). Between the trimmed V and J ends, which lost 8 bases and 3 bases, there was a span of 14 bases. The V gene's germline CDR1 is MNHNY and CDR2 SVGAGI (reference sequence). The length of the CDR3 is 14 residues. Written as DNA, the CDR3 is TGTGCCAGCCTCGGGGGTACTTATGGAAACACCATATATTTT. Translation gives CASLGGTYGNTIYF.

This clone showed up just once. The chain recombines TRBV30 with TRBJ2-4, with TRBD1 matching 11 bases. The CDR3 sequence is 15 residues long. Germline V gene lookup returns CDR1 GTSNPN and CDR2 SVGIG (reference sequence). The V and J ends lost 1 base and 7 bases, in that order; junction bases with no gene match: 6. DNA for the CDR3: TGTGCCTGGAGTGGGGGACAGGGGGTTCCGAACATTCAGTACTTC. It yields the protein CAWSGGQGVPNIQYF. Supplemented by reference TRBV30 and TRBJ2-4, the full variable domain reads SQTIHQWPATLVQPVGSPLSLECTVEGTSNPNLYWYRQAAGRGLQLLFYSVGIGQISSEVPQNLSASRPQDRQFILSSKKLLLSDSGFYLCAWSGGQGVPNIQYFGAGTRLSVL.

The CDR3 loop reads CASSYRGSSYGYTF. The CDR3 DNA reads as TGTGCCAGCAGTTACAGGGGTTCGAGCTATGGCTACACCTTC. This chain connects TRBV7-9 to TRBJ1-2; TRBD1 aligns across 7 bases. This CDR3 is 14 amino acids long. V trimming: 6 bases; J trimming: 4 bases; junction bases outside the gene matches: 8. The germline V gene encodes CDR1 SEHNR and CDR2 FQNEAQ (reference sequence).

The CDR3 protein is CASSSSPAGPIYGYTF. CDR3 coding DNA: TGTGCCAGCAGTAGTAGCCCCGCAGGGCCAATTTATGGCTACACCTTC. The chain couples TRBV28 to TRBJ1-2, with D maybe TRBD1 (5 bases). The CDR3 runs to 16 residues. V dropped 5 bases and J dropped 5 bases, with 21 bases sitting between them. Germline assignment: CDR1 MDHEN and CDR2 SYDVKM.

The rearrangement joins TRBV12-5 to TRBJ2-3; TRBD2 matches at 7 bases. In germline, CDR1 is LGHNT, CDR2 FRNRAP. Trimming took 5 bases from V and 7 from J; bases not matched to a gene: 3. CDR3 length equals 12 residues. In DNA form, the CDR3 reads TGTGCTAGTGGTCCCGGGACTAATACGCAGTATTTT. It encodes CASGPGTNTQYF.

The sample holds a few counts of this clone. CDR3: CASSQGPYNEQFF. CDR3 sequence (DNA): TGTGCCAGCAGCCAAGGGCCCTACAATGAGCAGTTCTTC. V usage is TRBV14 and J usage is TRBJ2-1; D call uncertain. V was clipped by 1 base and J by 2 bases, with 3 bases between them. This CDR3 region has 13 residues. CDR1 is SGHDN and CDR2 is FVKESK in the germline V gene.

This clone was counted a few times. The rearrangement uses TRBV11-1 and TRBJ2-5; 9 nucleotides align to TRBD1. Germline V lookup: CDR1 SGHAT, CDR2 FQDESV (reference sequence). The J segment lost 5 bases and the V segment lost 5 bases, leaving 3 bases of the junction unmatched. The length of the CDR3 is 13 residues. CDR3 DNA: TGTGCCAGCAGCCGGGACAGGGAGGAGACCCAGTACTTC. It codes for CASSRDREETQYF.

The chain is built from TRBV7-8 and TRBJ1-1; D is uncertain. CDR1 is SGHVS and CDR2 is FQNEAQ in the germline V gene. The CDR3 covers 13 residues. Trimming removed 1 base from V and 4 bases from J, with 7 bases in between. The DNA for the CDR3 is TGTGCCAGCAGCTTAGGTTCCGGCACTGAAGCTTTCTTT. Translation gives CASSLGSGTEAFF.

The genes are TRBV6-1 and TRBJ1-5; possibly TRBD1 for D (6 bases). The CDR3 has 12 residues. The germline V gene encodes CDR1 MNHNS and CDR2 SASEGT. V was cut by 9 bases and J by 7 bases, with 13 bases left in between. CDR3 loop: CASSQGSQPQHF. The CDR3 DNA sequence: TGTGCCAGTTCCCAGGGGAGCCAGCCCCAGCATTTT.

This clone was counted between two and nine times. The chain recombines TRBV6-5 with TRBJ1-1; 9 bases are a match to TRBD1. The junction had 8 bases not matched to a gene; V was cut back by 4 bases and J by 5 bases. The CDR3 is made up of 15 amino acids. Per germline, CDR1 MNHEY and CDR2 SVGAGI. In DNA form, the CDR3 reads TGTGCCAGCAGTTCCCCGGGACAGGGTATGACTGAAGCTTTCTTT. Translating gives CASSSPGQGMTEAFF.

This clone occurred a few times. The chain couples TRBV5-4 to TRBJ2-4; D remains ambiguous. The CDR3 consists of 14 residues. Germline CDR1 is SGHNT and CDR2 is YYREEE (reference sequence). Trimming left V 0 bases short and J 7 bases short, with 11 bases between. The CDR3 DNA sequence: TGTGCCAGCAGCTTGGGGGCAGGCTGGAACATTCAGTACTTC. Protein sequence: CASSLGAGWNIQYF.

The chain links TRBV15 to TRBJ2-5; D unclear. Germline V gene sequence: CDR1 LNHNV, CDR2 YYDKDF (reference sequence). Deletions cut 1 base from V and 1 base from J, with 13 bases between. This CDR3 spans 16 amino acids. This chain's CDR3 is CATSRGSSPLQETQYF. The CDR3 bases are TGTGCCACCAGCAGAGGTAGTAGCCCACTCCAAGAGACCCAGTACTTC.

This clone showed up just a few times. The V and J genes are TRBV5-1 and TRBJ2-7, with TRBD1 identical over 7 bases. CDR1 and CDR2 from the germline V gene are SGHRS and YFSETQ. CDR3 size: 14 residues. The ends lost 2 bases at V and 3 bases at J; junction bases unmatched: 5. CDR3 sequence reads: CASSLQGMGYEQYF. In DNA, the CDR3 is TGCGCCAGCAGCTTACAGGGGATGGGCTACGAGCAGTACTTC.

The genes are TRBV5-1 and TRBJ2-3; D ambiguous. CDR1 SGHRS and CDR2 YFSETQ come from the germline V gene. Trimming removed 4 bases at V and 0 bases at J, with 6 bases between. The CDR3 consists of 13 residues. The CDR3 region is CASSTGSTDTQYF. In DNA form, the CDR3 reads TGCGCCAGCAGCACCGGTAGCACAGATACGCAGTATTTT.

The V and J genes are TRBV7-8 and TRBJ1-2; 7 bases align to TRBD1. CDR3 length: 13 residues. Germline CDR1 SGHVS, CDR2 FQNEAQ. V gave up 1 base and J gave up 7 bases; unmatched junction bases: 3. The CDR3 nucleotides are TGTGCCAGCAGCTTAGAGGGGGCGCGTGGCTACACCTTC. Its protein is CASSLEGARGYTF.

This clone was counted only a few times. The chain has TRBV20-1 and TRBJ2-7, with TRBD1 matching over 7 bases. J was trimmed by 6 bases and V by 6 bases; bases with no gene match: 5. The CDR3 runs to 11 residues. Germline CDR1 reads DFQATT; CDR2 reads SNEGSKA (reference sequence). The CDR3 bases are TGCAGTGCAAGACAGGGAAGCGAGCAGTACTTC. Its translation is CSARQGSEQYF.

V is TRBV5-1 and J is TRBJ2-1, with 8 bases matching TRBD2. Looked up from germline, CDR1 is SGHRS and CDR2 is YFSETQ. The CDR3 loop spans 16 amino acids. Trimming took 0 bases from V and 0 from J; bases not matched to a gene: 2. CDR3 DNA: TGCGCCAGCAGCTTGGAGGGACTAGGCTCCTACAATGAGCAGTTCTTC. Its translation is CASSLEGLGSYNEQFF.